These 32 T cell receptor beta chains originate from one sample sequenced in a study of CD8 T cells in ankylosing spondylitis. In TCRdb, the 5' RACE reads were re-called with MiXCR into one record per CDR3 protein. Here the sample spans about 130,000 distinct CDR3 sequences, about 6.5% being singletons. Sequenced: blood, either unsorted or a sorted T cell fraction (not recorded which). Receptor source: a male donor with ankylosing spondylitis or in good health (not recorded which).

This clonotype was observed at least ten times. This chain connects TRBV7-3 to TRBJ2-7; 8 nucleotides match TRBD2. The germline V gene encodes CDR1 SGHTA and CDR2 FQGTGA. The CDR3 sequence is 16 residues long. The V segment lost 2 bases and the J segment 5 bases; nucleotides outside the gene matches: 11. Here the CDR3 DNA reads TGTGCCAGCAGCTTATACGGGAGGGCCGGAATTGACGAGCAGTACTTC. Translated: CASSLYGRAGIDEQYF.

This clonotype was observed at least ten times. The chain has TRBV27 and TRBJ2-5; D is perhaps TRBD1 (5 bases). This CDR3 has 16 residues. V was pared by 5 bases and J by 1 base, with 17 bases between. Germline lookup yields CDR1 MNHEY and CDR2 SMNVEV (reference sequence). The CDR3 here is CASSLRPHQGQETQYF. For the CDR3, the DNA is TGTGCCAGCAGTCTTAGGCCCCACCAGGGCCAAGAGACCCAGTACTTC.

This clonotype was seen more than once but under ten times. V gene TRBV29-1 combines with J gene TRBJ1-3; D is undetermined. The CDR3 consists of 13 residues. The germline V and J ends were trimmed by 6 bases and 0 bases, with 9 bases remaining between them. CDR1 is SQVTM and CDR2 is ANQGSEA in the germline V gene. The CDR3 DNA follows: TGCAGCGTCGACCGACGCTCTGGAAACACCATATATTTT. Translation: CSVDRRSGNTIYF.

In this sample, this clonotype turned up many times. This CDR3 reads CSATGSGTSYEQYF. Here the CDR3 DNA reads TGCAGTGCTACCGGCAGTGGGACTTCCTACGAGCAGTACTTC. This rearrangement joins TRBV20-1 to TRBJ2-7, with D perhaps matching TRBD2 (6 bases). The CDR3 sequence is 14 residues long. Germline CDR1 is DFQATT and CDR2 is SNEGSKA (reference sequence). The V end lost 4 bases, the J end lost 1 base, and 14 bases lay between the germline ends.

The chain employs TRBV28 and TRBJ2-7, with D possibly matching TRBD1 (5 bases). The V gene lost 4 bases and the J gene lost 2 bases, with 12 bases spanning the gap. The CDR3 extends over 14 amino acids. Germline CDR1 is MDHEN and CDR2 is SYDVKM. CDR3 DNA sequence: TGTGCCAGCAGTTGGAACAGGCTGACCTACGAGCAGTACTTC. This translates into CASSWNRLTYEQYF.

Ten or more counts support this clonotype. The J gene is TRBJ2-3, the V gene TRBV20-1; TRBD2 matches 9 bases. The CDR3 is made up of 14 amino acids. The germline gives CDR1 DFQATT, CDR2 SNEGSKA (reference sequence). Trimming at V came to 6 bases and at J to 0 bases, leaving 4 bases not matched to a gene. In DNA form, the CDR3 reads TGCAGTGCCCAGCGGGGGGAGAGCACAGATACGCAGTATTTT. This encodes CSAQRGESTDTQYF.

This clonotype has ten or more counts. The rearrangement uses TRBV5-1 and TRBJ2-2, with TRBD1 matching 7 bases. Germline assignment: CDR1 SGHRS and CDR2 YFSETQ. After removal of 4 bases from V and 4 bases from J, the junction contained 4 bases not matched to a gene. The CDR3 is made up of 14 amino acids. The CDR3 coding sequence is TGCGCCAGCAGCAAGACAGGGTTCACCGGGGAGCTGTTTTTT. This translates into CASSKTGFTGELFF.

This clonotype has ten or more counts. The V call is TRBV12-3 or TRBV12-4, the J call TRBJ1-1, with TRBD1 matching 7 bases. This CDR3 comprises 18 residues. The J segment lost 1 base and the V segment lost 7 bases, leaving 18 bases of the junction unmatched. As DNA, the CDR3 is TGTGCCAGCACTCTCCCCGGGGGGGACAGTTTTTCGAACACTGAAGCTTTCTTT. This encodes CASTLPGGDSFSNTEAFF.

This clonotype was counted ten times or more. The chain uses TRBV27 and TRBJ1-2, with a weak D call TRBD1 (6 bases). CDR3 size: 14 residues. In germline, CDR1 is MNHEY, CDR2 SMNVEV (reference sequence). V dropped 8 bases and J dropped 8 bases, with 21 bases sitting between them. CDR3 sequence: CASLSPDRRRGYTF. Written as DNA, the CDR3 is TGTGCCAGCCTCTCCCCCGACAGGAGGAGGGGCTACACCTTC.

The table lists this clonotype with a few counts. V usage is TRBV20-1 and J usage is TRBJ1-1; D call uncertain. V gave up 5 bases and J gave up 9 bases, with 19 bases separating them. The length of the CDR3 is 13 residues. CDR1 is DFQATT and CDR2 is SNEGSKA in the germline V gene (reference sequence). The CDR3 protein is CSAPAMHGPKAFF. The CDR3 DNA sequence: TGCAGTGCTCCAGCGATGCATGGACCAAAAGCTTTCTTT.

Many counts were recorded for this clonotype. CDR3 in DNA: TGTGCCAGCAGTCCCCAGGGGGGCGGGTCTAACGAGCAGTACTTC. It translates to CASSPQGGGSNEQYF. V usage is TRBV12-3 or TRBV12-4 and J usage is TRBJ2-7, with D tentatively TRBD1 (7 bases). This CDR3 has 15 amino acids. The germline V and J ends were trimmed by 5 bases and 5 bases, with 19 bases remaining between them.

This clonotype has at least ten counts. The gene calls are TRBV20-1 and TRBJ2-1, with 7 bases fitting TRBD2. Germline V gene lookup returns CDR1 DFQATT and CDR2 SNEGSKA (reference sequence). The V segment lost 4 bases and the J segment 3 bases; nucleotides outside the gene matches: 15. The CDR3 is 17 residues long. The CDR3 sequence is CSAMALWASGHYNEQFF. For the CDR3, the DNA is TGCAGTGCTATGGCCTTATGGGCTAGCGGCCACTACAATGAGCAGTTCTTC.

This clonotype was detected ten times or more. The rearrangement links TRBV25-1 to TRBJ2-2; no clear D gene. The CDR3 consists of 14 residues. V dropped 8 bases and J dropped 2 bases, with 12 bases sitting between them. The germline CDR1 and CDR2 sequences are MGHDK and SYGVNS. The CDR3 DNA follows: TGTGCCAGCTCAGCTGGGGTTAACACCGGGGAGCTGTTTTTT. Translated: CASSAGVNTGELFF.

This clonotype appeared many times. The V gene is TRBV10-3, the J gene TRBJ2-7; 7 nucleotides align to TRBD1. Per germline, CDR1 ENHRY and CDR2 SYGVKD. Unmatched junction bases numbered 6, after V lost 4 bases and J lost 3 bases. The CDR3 is 14 residues long. CDR3 DNA: TGTGCCATCAGTGGGGGGACAGACTACTACGAGCAGTACTTC. Residues: CAISGGTDYYEQYF.

This clonotype has a count of ten or more. This rearrangement joins TRBV7-2 to TRBJ1-1; a weak D match, TRBD1 (5 bases). Germline V gene sequence: CDR1 SGHTA, CDR2 FQGNSA. Trimming removed 5 bases from V and 0 bases from J, with 16 bases in between. CDR3 length: 16 residues. The CDR3 is CASSALARGLNTEAFF. The CDR3 nucleotides are TGTGCCAGCAGCGCCCTTGCGCGGGGCCTGAACACTGAAGCTTTCTTT.

This clonotype has a handful of counts. The rearrangement joins TRBV20-1 to TRBJ1-5; D not certain. In germline, CDR1 is DFQATT, CDR2 SNEGSKA (reference sequence). The CDR3 extends over 16 amino acids. V lost 0 bases to trimming and J lost 0 bases, with 12 bases between them. This CDR3 is CSARDGRGNSNQPQHF. The CDR3 DNA sequence: TGCAGTGCTAGAGATGGCCGGGGTAATAGCAATCAGCCCCAGCATTTT.

In this sample, this clonotype turned up many times. The CDR3 region is CSASQGRLQETQYF. CDR3 nucleotides: TGCAGTGCTAGCCAGGGACGTTTGCAAGAGACCCAGTACTTC. The rearrangement uses TRBV20-1 and TRBJ2-5; D is perhaps TRBD1 or TRBD2 (5 bases each). V was clipped by 3 bases and J by 2 bases, with 13 bases between them. The CDR3 covers 14 residues. Germline-derived CDR1 and CDR2 are DFQATT and SNEGSKA (reference sequence).

This clonotype was recorded at least ten times. The V call is TRBV5-4, the J call TRBJ2-2, with TRBD1 matching 12 bases. The CDR3 sequence is 20 residues long. The germline gives CDR1 SGHNT, CDR2 YYREEE (reference sequence). Unmatched junction bases numbered 17, after V lost 3 bases and J lost 5 bases. The CDR3 sequence: CASSSRPGTGGLLVTGELFF. DNA of the CDR3: TGTGCCAGCAGCTCCCGGCCCGGGACAGGGGGCCTCTTGGTAACCGGGGAGCTGTTTTTT.

This clonotype occurred many times. V and J are TRBV3-1 and TRBJ2-1, with 13 positions matching TRBD2. J was trimmed by 15 bases and V by 4 bases; bases with no gene match: 3. From germline, CDR1 is LGHDT and CDR2 YNNKEL (reference sequence). The CDR3 contains 12 residues. The DNA of the CDR3 is TGTGCCAGCAGCCCTGGACTAGCGGGAGCGTTCTTC. Protein sequence: CASSPGLAGAFF.

In this sample, this clonotype turned up a few times. The chain recombines TRBV3-1 with TRBJ1-1; the D gene is possibly TRBD1 (6 bases). V gave up 6 bases and J gave up 1 base, with 12 bases separating them. CDR1 LGHDT and CDR2 YNNKEL come from the germline V gene (reference sequence). This CDR3 has 14 amino acids. Here the CDR3 reads CASRGAGGNTEAFF. The CDR3 DNA sequence: TGTGCCAGCAGGGGGGCAGGAGGGAACACTGAAGCTTTCTTT. The full variable domain, rest sourced from reference TRBV3-1 and TRBJ1-1, is DTAVSQTPKYLVTQMGNDKSIKCEQNLGHDTMYWYKQDSKKFLKIMFSYNNKELIINETVPNRFSPKSPDKAHLNLHINSLELGDSAVYFCASRGAGGNTEAFFGQGTRLTVV.

Of note for this clonotype: A much larger clone lies a single base off, so this may be a read error. Without the conserved terminal phenylalanine or tryptophan, this CDR3 likely stems from a read error. The J gene is TRBJ2-7, the V gene TRBV20-1; D is ambiguous. V dropped 5 bases and J dropped 6 bases, with 14 bases sitting between them. The germline CDR1 and CDR2 sequences are DFQATT and SNEGSKA (reference sequence). This CDR3 contains 12 residues. CDR3 bases: TGCAGTGCTGTAGACACCCCCGGCGAGCAGTACTCC. It encodes CSAVDTPGEQYS.

This clonotype appeared many times. The chain carries TRBV6-2 or TRBV6-3 and TRBJ2-1; D possibly uses TRBD1 or TRBD2 (6 bases each). The CDR3 runs to 16 residues. In germline, CDR1 is MNHEY, CDR2 SVGEGT. Deletions cut 5 bases from V and 2 bases from J, with 16 bases between. The CDR3 here is CASSNTRGRPYNEQFF. CDR3 nucleotide sequence: TGTGCCAGCAGTAACACACGGGGGCGCCCCTACAATGAGCAGTTCTTC.

This clonotype was observed a few times. This chain's CDR3 is CSVEDLRGHGGYTF. CDR3 sequence (DNA): TGCAGCGTTGAAGATCTCAGGGGGCACGGGGGCTACACCTTC. The rearrangement uses TRBV29-1 and TRBJ1-2; TRBD1 matches 8 bases. V shed 0 bases, J shed 8 bases, and the junction held 8 bases outside the gene matches. CDR3 length: 14 amino acids. The germline V gene has CDR1 SQVTM and CDR2 ANQGSEA.

This clonotype showed up many times. V gene TRBV5-1 combines with J gene TRBJ1-5; TRBD1 agrees at 8 bases. Germline loops: CDR1 SGHRS, CDR2 YFSETQ. Germline trimming cut 4 bases from V and 7 bases from J; bases unmatched to any gene: 10. This CDR3 region has 15 residues. The DNA for the CDR3 is TGCGCCAGCAGCCCGTCCGGACAGGGTTACCAGCCCCAGCATTTT. Translation gives CASSPSGQGYQPQHF. Using reference TRBV5-1 and TRBJ1-5 for the parts outside the CDR3, the full variable domain is KAGVTQTPRYLIKTRGQQVTLSCSPISGHRSVSWYQQTPGQGLQFLFEYFSETQRNKGNFPGRFSGRQFSNSRSEMNVSTLELGDSALYLCASSPSGQGYQPQHFGDGTRLSIL.

This clonotype was picked up many times. The CDR3, as DNA: TGTGCCAGCAGCGCTACAGGGGGCGCGGGGGGCTACACCTTC. It codes for CASSATGGAGGYTF. The V and J genes are TRBV9 and TRBJ1-2; 9 bases match TRBD1. Germline V gives CDR1 SGDLS, CDR2 YYNGEE. Germline trimming cut 3 bases from V and 8 bases from J; bases unmatched to any gene: 8. The CDR3 extends over 14 amino acids.

This clonotype was seen repeatedly, ten times or more. The chain carries TRBV9 and TRBJ1-3; D gene unclear. V was clipped by 0 bases and J by 8 bases, with 3 bases between them. Germline loops: CDR1 SGDLS, CDR2 YYNGEE. This CDR3 region has 11 residues. This CDR3 reads CASSVDDTIYF. The CDR3, as DNA: TGTGCCAGCAGCGTAGACGACACCATATATTTT.

This clonotype was observed many times. The rearrangement joins TRBV20-1 to TRBJ2-1; D perhaps matches TRBD2 (5 bases). The CDR3 length is 13 residues. Germline-derived CDR1 and CDR2 are DFQATT and SNEGSKA (reference sequence). The V end lost 4 bases, the J end lost 0 bases, and 7 bases lay between the germline ends. CDR3 in amino acids: CSAKAGSYNEQFF. For the CDR3, the DNA is TGCAGTGCTAAGGCGGGCTCCTACAATGAGCAGTTCTTC.

This clonotype occurred many times. The chain couples TRBV13 to TRBJ2-3; D gene uncertain. The CDR3 is 14 amino acids. V lost 2 bases to trimming and J lost 4 bases, with 10 bases between them. In germline, CDR1 is PRHDT, CDR2 FYEKMQ (reference sequence). The CDR3 loop is CASSLLIGADTQYF. The CDR3 DNA sequence: TGTGCCAGCAGCTTACTGATTGGTGCAGATACGCAGTATTTT.

This clonotype was detected a few times. The chain recombines TRBV12-3 or TRBV12-4 with TRBJ1-2; 10 bases are a match to TRBD1. The CDR3 has 14 amino acids. Trimming took 5 bases from V and 7 from J; bases not matched to a gene: 7. CDR3 amino acids: CASSLGTGETGYTF. DNA of the CDR3: TGTGCCAGCAGTCTAGGGACAGGGGAGACTGGCTACACCTTC.

At least ten counts were recorded for this clonotype. The chain is built from TRBV11-2 and TRBJ2-3; D is unresolved. The CDR3 length is 14 residues. The germline V gene has CDR1 SGHAT and CDR2 FQNNGV. The V gene lost 0 bases and the J gene lost 6 bases, with 10 bases spanning the gap. The CDR3 DNA is TGTGCCAGCAGCTTAGATCCCCATACCGATACGCAGTATTTT. Encoded protein: CASSLDPHTDTQYF.

This clonotype occurred many times. The rearrangement joins TRBV20-1 to TRBJ2-1; perhaps TRBD2 as D (6 bases). V lost 0 bases to trimming and J lost 8 bases, with 17 bases between them. Germline CDR1 DFQATT, CDR2 SNEGSKA (reference sequence). CDR3 length: 15 amino acids. CDR3 sequence (DNA): TGCAGTGCTAGAGATTGGGGACTGGGCTCAGATGAGCAGTTCTTC. Its translation is CSARDWGLGSDEQFF.

This clonotype was counted many times. V and J are TRBV27 and TRBJ1-2; TRBD1 matches 10 bases. J lost 8 bases, V lost 4 bases, and 25 bases had no gene match. This CDR3 contains 20 residues. Germline CDR1 MNHEY, CDR2 SMNVEV (reference sequence). CDR3 sequence (DNA): TGTGCCAGCAGTTACCAATCCTTCGGACAGGGGGGAACTGAAGGGCCGGGCTACACCTTC. Translation gives CASSYQSFGQGGTEGPGYTF.